The 6 T cell receptor beta chains below were found in one sample sequenced in a study of read filtering for tumor transcriptome and immune sequencing. The library was built from about 370 ng RNA with molecular barcoded adaptors for alpha/delta and beta/gamma chains. TCRdb fed the reads into MiXCR, producing one record per CDR3 protein. The sample has approximately 25,000 distinct CDR3 sequences, around 14% seen once. Sequenced: a population of CD138-negative cells sorted from bone marrow. The receptor source for this set is a donor at least 40 years old with multiple myeloma.

In this sample, this clonotype turned up many times. The chain recombines TRBV19 with TRBJ2-1; tentatively, D is TRBD2 (6 bases). Looked up from germline, CDR1 is LNHDA and CDR2 is SQIVND (reference sequence). This CDR3 contains 14 residues. V was cut by 5 bases and J by 8 bases, with 16 bases left in between. The CDR3 DNA sequence: TGTGCCAGTAGTTTCACTAGCAGCCGGGATGAGCAGTTCTTC. It encodes CASSFTSSRDEQFF.

This sequence joins TRBV20-1 and TRBJ2-4; D might be TRBD2 (5 bases). The germline V gene encodes CDR1 DFQATT and CDR2 SNEGSKA (reference sequence). This CDR3 comprises 15 residues. The V gene lost 0 bases and the J gene lost 7 bases, with 16 bases spanning the gap. The CDR3 loop is CSARDPRRAENIQYF. In DNA, the CDR3 is TGCAGTGCTAGAGATCCCCGTAGAGCGGAGAACATTCAGTACTTC.

This clonotype occurred many times. The CDR3 coding sequence is TGTGCCAGCTCACCTTCTGGACAGGGGGAGACCCAGTACTTC. This translates into CASSPSGQGETQYF. The chain joins TRBV18 to TRBJ2-5; 9 nucleotides match TRBD1. The germline V gene encodes CDR1 KGHSH and CDR2 LQKENI. This CDR3 has 14 residues. V gave up 3 bases and J gave up 5 bases; unmatched junction bases: 4.

This clonotype was detected many times. The CDR3 nucleotides are TGTGCCAGCCGGGCAAGCTACGAGCAGTACTTC. This gives the protein CASRASYEQYF. J is TRBJ2-7 and V is TRBV28, with D unresolved. This CDR3 is built from 11 residues. Deletions cut 8 bases from V and 3 bases from J, with 8 bases between. Per germline, CDR1 MDHEN and CDR2 SYDVKM.

This clonotype was recorded at least ten times. The chain combines TRBV29-1 with TRBJ2-1; TRBD2 matches 9 bases. CDR3 size: 12 residues. V gave up 6 bases and J gave up 9 bases; unmatched junction bases: 6. In germline, CDR1 is SQVTM, CDR2 ANQGSEA. For the CDR3, the DNA is TGCAGCGTGGAGCGGGGGGCGAGTGAGCAGTTCTTC. It codes for CSVERGASEQFF.

In regard to this clonotype: One junction end does not reproduce the germline sequence, and a read error may be involved. V and J are TRBV10-2 and TRBJ2-7; 7 positions agree with TRBD2. There are 14 residues in the CDR3. Germline lookup yields CDR1 WSHSY and CDR2 SAAADI. CDR3: CASTVGGSFYERYF. The CDR3 DNA is TGCGCCAGCACCGTCGGGGGGAGCTTCTACGAGCGGTACTTC.